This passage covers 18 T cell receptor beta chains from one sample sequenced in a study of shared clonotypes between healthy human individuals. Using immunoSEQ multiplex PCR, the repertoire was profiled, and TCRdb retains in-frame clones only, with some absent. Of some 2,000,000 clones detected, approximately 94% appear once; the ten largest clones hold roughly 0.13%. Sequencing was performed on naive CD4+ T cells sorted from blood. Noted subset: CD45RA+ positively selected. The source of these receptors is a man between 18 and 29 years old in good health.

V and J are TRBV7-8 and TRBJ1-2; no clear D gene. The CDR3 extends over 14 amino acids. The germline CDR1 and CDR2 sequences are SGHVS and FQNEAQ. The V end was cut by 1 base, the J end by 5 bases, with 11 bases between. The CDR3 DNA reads TGTGCCAGCAGCTTAGATACGGTTACATATGGCTACACCTTC. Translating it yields CASSLDTVTYGYTF.

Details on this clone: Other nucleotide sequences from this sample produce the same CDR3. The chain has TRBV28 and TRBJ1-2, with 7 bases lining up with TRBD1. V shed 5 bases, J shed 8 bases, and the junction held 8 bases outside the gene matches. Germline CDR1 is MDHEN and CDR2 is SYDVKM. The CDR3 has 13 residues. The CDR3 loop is CASSATGINGYTF. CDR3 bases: TGTGCCAGCAGTGCGACAGGGATCAACGGCTACACCTTC.

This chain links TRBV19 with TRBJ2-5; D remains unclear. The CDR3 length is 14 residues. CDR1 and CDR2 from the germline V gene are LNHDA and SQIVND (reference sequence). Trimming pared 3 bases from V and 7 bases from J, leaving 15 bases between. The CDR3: CASSIDLSRRTQYF. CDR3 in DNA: TGTGCCAGTAGTATTGATCTCTCCCGGCGGACCCAGTACTTC.

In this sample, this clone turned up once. In DNA form, the CDR3 reads TGTGCCAGCAGAGCGACAGGGACTAACTATGGCTACACCTTC. It codes for CASRATGTNYGYTF. The chain links TRBV6-5 to TRBJ1-2, with 7 bases aligning to TRBD1. The junction had 4 bases not matched to a gene; V was cut back by 6 bases and J by 0 bases. CDR3 size: 14 residues. Looked up from germline, CDR1 is MNHEY and CDR2 is SVGAGI.

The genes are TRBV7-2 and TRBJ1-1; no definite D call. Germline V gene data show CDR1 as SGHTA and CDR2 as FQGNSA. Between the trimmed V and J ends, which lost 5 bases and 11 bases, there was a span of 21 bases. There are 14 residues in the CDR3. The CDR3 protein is CASSLDRPAPRAFF. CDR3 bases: TGTGCCAGCAGCCTCGATAGGCCCGCGCCGAGGGCTTTCTTT.

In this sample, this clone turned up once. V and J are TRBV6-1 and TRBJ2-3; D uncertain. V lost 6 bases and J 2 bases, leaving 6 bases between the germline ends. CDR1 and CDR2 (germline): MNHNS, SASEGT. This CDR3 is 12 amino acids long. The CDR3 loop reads CASSANTDTQYF. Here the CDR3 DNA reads TGTGCCAGCAGCGCCAACACAGATACGCAGTATTTT.

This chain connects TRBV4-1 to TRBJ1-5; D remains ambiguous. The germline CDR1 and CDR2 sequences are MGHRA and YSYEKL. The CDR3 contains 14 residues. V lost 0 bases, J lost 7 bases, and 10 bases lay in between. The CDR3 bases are TGCGCCAGCAGCCAAGACACATCCCCCCAGCCCCAGCATTTT. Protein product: CASSQDTSPQPQHF.

The chain's CDR3 is CASSPAGGNTIYF. CDR3 bases: TGTGCCAGCAGCCCCGCCGGAGGAAACACCATATATTTT. This chain links TRBV5-4 with TRBJ1-3; D is undetermined. CDR3 size: 13 residues. Trimming took off 4 bases at V and 4 bases at J, with 9 bases between the two ends. CDR1 and CDR2 (germline): SGHNT, YYREEE (reference sequence).

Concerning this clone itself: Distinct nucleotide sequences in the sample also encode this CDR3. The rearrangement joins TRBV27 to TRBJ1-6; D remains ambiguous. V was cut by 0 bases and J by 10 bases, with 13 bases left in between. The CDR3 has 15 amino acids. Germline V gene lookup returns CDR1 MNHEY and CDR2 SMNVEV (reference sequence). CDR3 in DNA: TGTGCCAGCAGTTTATCGGCAGGTTCCGGATCACCCCTCCACTTT. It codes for CASSLSAGSGSPLHF.

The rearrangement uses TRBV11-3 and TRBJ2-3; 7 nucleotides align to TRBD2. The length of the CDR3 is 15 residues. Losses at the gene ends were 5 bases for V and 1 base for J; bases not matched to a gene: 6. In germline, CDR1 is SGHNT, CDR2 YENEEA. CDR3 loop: CASSDLTSGTDTQYF. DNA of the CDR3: TGTGCCAGCAGCGACCTTACTAGCGGCACAGATACGCAGTATTTT. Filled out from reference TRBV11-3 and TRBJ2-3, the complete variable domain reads EAGVVQSPRYKIIEKKQPVAFWCNPISGHNTLYWYLQNLGQGPELLIRYENEEAVDDSQLPKDRFSAERLKGVDSTLKIQPAELGDSAVYLCASSDLTSGTDTQYFGPGTRLTVL.

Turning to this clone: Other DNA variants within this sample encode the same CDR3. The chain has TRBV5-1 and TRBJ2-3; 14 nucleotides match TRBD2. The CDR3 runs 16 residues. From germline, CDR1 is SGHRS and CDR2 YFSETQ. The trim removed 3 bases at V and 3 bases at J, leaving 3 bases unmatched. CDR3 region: CASSSGLAGDTDTQYF. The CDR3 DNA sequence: TGCGCCAGCAGCTCGGGACTAGCGGGAGATACAGATACGCAGTATTTT.

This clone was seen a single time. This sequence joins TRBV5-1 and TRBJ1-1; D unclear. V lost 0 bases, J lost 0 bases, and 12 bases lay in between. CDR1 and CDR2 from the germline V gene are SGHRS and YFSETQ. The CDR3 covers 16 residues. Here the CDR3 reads CASSLGYSPMNTEAFF. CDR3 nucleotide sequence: TGCGCCAGCAGCTTGGGATACAGCCCCATGAACACTGAAGCTTTCTTT.

The CDR3 sequence: CAAYYQETQYF. CDR3 DNA: TGTGCCGCCTACTACCAAGAGACCCAGTACTTC. The chain joins TRBV21-1 to TRBJ2-5; the table's D call, TRBD2, has no DNA check behind it. TRBV21-1 is noted as a pseudogene. The CDR3 extends over 11 amino acids.

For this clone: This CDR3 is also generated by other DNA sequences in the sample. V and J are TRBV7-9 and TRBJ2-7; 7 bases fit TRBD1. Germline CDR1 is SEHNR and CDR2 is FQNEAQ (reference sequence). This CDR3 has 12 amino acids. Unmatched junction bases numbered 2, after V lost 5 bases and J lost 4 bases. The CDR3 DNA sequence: TGTGCCAGCAGCCGGACAGGTTACGAGCAGTACTTC. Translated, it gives CASSRTGYEQYF.

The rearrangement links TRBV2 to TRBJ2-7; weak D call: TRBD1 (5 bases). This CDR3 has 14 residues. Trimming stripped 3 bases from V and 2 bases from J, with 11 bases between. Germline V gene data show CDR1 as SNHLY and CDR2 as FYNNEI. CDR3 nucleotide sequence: TGTGCCAGCAGTGAGCAGGTCAGGGCCTACGAGCAGTACTTC. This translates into CASSEQVRAYEQYF.

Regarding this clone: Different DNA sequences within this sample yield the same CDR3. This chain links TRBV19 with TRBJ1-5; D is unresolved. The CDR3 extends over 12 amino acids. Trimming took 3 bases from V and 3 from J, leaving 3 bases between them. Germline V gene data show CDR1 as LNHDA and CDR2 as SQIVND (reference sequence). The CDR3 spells CASSISNQPQHF. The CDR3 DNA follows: TGTGCCAGTAGTATTTCCAATCAGCCCCAGCATTTT.

This chain's CDR3 is CASSETGTASEKLFF. The CDR3 DNA follows: TGTGCCAGCAGTGAAACCGGGACAGCATCTGAAAAACTGTTTTTT. The genes are TRBV25-1 and TRBJ1-4, with 7 bases fitting TRBD1. Germline V gene data show CDR1 as MGHDK and CDR2 as SYGVNS. This CDR3 region has 15 residues. V lost 2 bases to trimming and J lost 7 bases; unmatched junction nucleotides: 7.

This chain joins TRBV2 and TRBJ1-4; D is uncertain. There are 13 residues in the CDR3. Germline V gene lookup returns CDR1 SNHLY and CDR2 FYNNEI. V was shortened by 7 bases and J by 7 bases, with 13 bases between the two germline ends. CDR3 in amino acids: CASTFARTEKLFF. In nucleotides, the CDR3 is TGTGCCAGCACTTTCGCTCGTACTGAAAAACTGTTTTTT.